The 22 T cell receptor beta chains given below trace back to one sample, sequenced in a study of blood T cell repertoires in COVID-19. Generated by immunoSEQ multiplex PCR, the TCRdb table keeps only in-frame clones and is missing some. The sample lists approximately 32,000 clones; just over 85% were seen once. The sample was peripheral blood. All receptors derive from a human donor in a cohort sampled during active COVID-19.

The rearrangement uses TRBV18 and TRBJ1-3; D gene ambiguous. This CDR3 region has 15 residues. Trimming took 3 bases from V and 4 from J, leaving 13 bases between them. The V gene's germline CDR1 is KGHSH and CDR2 LQKENI. CDR3: CASSPLIELGNTIYF. DNA for the CDR3: TGTGCCAGCTCACCTCTCATAGAGCTCGGAAACACCATATATTTT.

The chain is built from TRBV4-1 and TRBJ2-1, with a tentative D call TRBD1 (5 bases). The germline V gene encodes CDR1 MGHRA and CDR2 YSYEKL. This CDR3 is built from 13 residues. Trimming shortened V by 1 base and J by 9 bases, and 10 bases separated the two germline ends. CDR3 sequence (DNA): TGCGCCAGCAGCCAAGTAGGGGCTGGTGAGCAGTTCTTC. Translating it yields CASSQVGAGEQFF.

V is TRBV18 and J is TRBJ2-7, with D possibly being TRBD1 (6 bases). The CDR3 loop spans 15 amino acids. V was trimmed by 1 base and J by 2 bases, leaving 12 bases between them. Germline V gene lookup returns CDR1 KGHSH and CDR2 LQKENI. In nucleotides, the CDR3 is TGTGCCAGCTCACCACGATCCAGGGGCCCCTACGAGCAGTACTTC. Its translation: CASSPRSRGPYEQYF.

This clone was seen just once. This chain joins TRBV7-9 and TRBJ1-2; D may be TRBD1 (6 bases). The V end was cut by 4 bases, the J end by 8 bases, with 17 bases between. Germline V gives CDR1 SEHNR, CDR2 FQNEAQ (reference sequence). The CDR3 is 14 amino acids. The DNA of the CDR3 is TGTGCCAGCAGCTCCTTGGGGGGGGCGTCGGGCTACACCTTC. The encoded protein is CASSSLGGASGYTF.

The chain employs TRBV10-2 and TRBJ2-7; 9 bases fit TRBD2. Germline V gives CDR1 WSHSY, CDR2 SAAADI. Trimming took 1 base from V and 5 from J; bases not matched to a gene: 6. The CDR3 length is 15 residues. The CDR3 loop is CASSEFGGGAHEQYF. DNA of the CDR3: TGCGCCAGCAGTGAGTTTGGCGGGGGGGCCCACGAGCAGTACTTC.

J is TRBJ2-3 and V is TRBV18, with a possible D match to TRBD1 (6 bases). CDR3 length equals 15 residues. Germline lookup yields CDR1 KGHSH and CDR2 LQKENI. V lost 5 bases, J lost 2 bases, and 14 bases lay in between. The CDR3 sequence: CASSATGTLTDTQYF. Written as DNA, the CDR3 is TGTGCCAGCTCAGCTACAGGGACACTCACAGATACGCAGTATTTT. Combining the CDR3 with reference TRBV18 and TRBJ2-3 gives the whole variable domain NAGVMQNPRHLVRRRGQEARLRCSPMKGHSHVYWYRQLPEEGLKFMVYLQKENIIDESGMPKERFSAEFPKEGPSILRIQQVVRGDSAAYFCASSATGTLTDTQYFGPGTRLTVL.

This rearrangement joins TRBV6-4 to TRBJ1-1, with 8 bases lining up with TRBD1. V shed 4 bases, J shed 5 bases, and the junction held 3 bases outside the gene matches. CDR1 is MRHNA, CDR2 SNTAGT, per germline. This CDR3 region has 13 residues. The CDR3 sequence: CASSAGQATEAFF. The CDR3 DNA sequence: TGTGCCAGCAGTGCGGGACAGGCGACTGAAGCTTTCTTT.

The chain recombines TRBV15 with TRBJ2-1; 10 nucleotides match TRBD2. The CDR3 covers 18 residues. The germline CDR1 and CDR2 sequences are LNHNV and YYDKDF (reference sequence). Trimming removed 0 bases from V and 3 bases from J; junction bases left unmatched: 8. CDR3 protein: CATSRDPVAGGYYNEQFF. CDR3 coding DNA: TGTGCCACCAGCAGAGATCCGGTAGCGGGGGGCTACTACAATGAGCAGTTCTTC.

This clone was counted once. V gene TRBV18 combines with J gene TRBJ1-3, with D possibly matching TRBD1 (6 bases). Germline assignment: CDR1 KGHSH and CDR2 LQKENI. V lost 2 bases, J lost 0 bases, and 14 bases lay in between. This CDR3 comprises 17 residues. The CDR3 region is CASSPRPARGSGNTIYF. The DNA of the CDR3 is TGTGCCAGCTCACCAAGGCCGGCCAGGGGCTCTGGAAACACCATATATTTT.

The rearrangement joins TRBV5-1 to TRBJ2-1, with 14 bases lining up with TRBD2. There are 15 residues in the CDR3. The J segment lost 12 bases and the V segment lost 4 bases, leaving 9 bases of the junction unmatched. CDR1 and CDR2 (germline): SGHRS, YFSETQ. The CDR3 DNA is TGCGCCAGCAGCCCGGGACTAGCGGGGGAGATTCTGCAGTTCTTC. It codes for CASSPGLAGEILQFF.

The rearrangement uses TRBV4-1 and TRBJ2-7, with 9 bases fitting TRBD1. Looked up from germline, CDR1 is MGHRA and CDR2 is YSYEKL. V shed 3 bases, J shed 1 base, and the junction held 4 bases outside the gene matches. This CDR3 comprises 15 residues. The CDR3 DNA reads TGCGCCAGCAGCCAGATGGGACAGGGATCCTACGAGCAGTACTTC. Translating it yields CASSQMGQGSYEQYF.

This clone was counted a few times. V is TRBV4-1 and J is TRBJ1-1; weak D call: TRBD1 (5 bases). The V end lost 2 bases, the J end lost 4 bases, and 11 bases lay between the germline ends. Germline CDR1 reads MGHRA; CDR2 reads YSYEKL. CDR3 length: 14 residues. The CDR3 sequence: CASSQLLGVTEAFF. CDR3 bases: TGCGCCAGCAGCCAACTCCTAGGGGTCACTGAAGCTTTCTTT.

V usage is TRBV3-1 (or the pseudogene TRBV3-2) and J usage is TRBJ2-7; the D is unclear. There are 15 residues in the CDR3. With 6 bases removed from V and 0 bases from J, the gap between germline ends came to 15 bases. CDR1 and CDR2 (germline): LGHDT, YNNKEL (reference sequence). The CDR3 region is CASSLDFARSYEQYF. CDR3 bases: TGTGCCAGCAGTCTCGACTTTGCCCGCTCCTACGAGCAGTACTTC.

This chain links TRBV12-5 with TRBJ2-7, with TRBD2 as a possible D gene (5 bases). Trimming pared 8 bases from V and 2 bases from J, leaving 16 bases between. There are 14 residues in the CDR3. Germline V gene sequence: CDR1 LGHNT, CDR2 FRNRAP. This CDR3 is CASHSDTLAYEQYF. CDR3 nucleotides: TGTGCTAGTCATAGCGACACCCTCGCCTACGAGCAGTACTTC.

Only one count was recorded for this clone. The chain links TRBV3-1 (or the pseudogene TRBV3-2) to TRBJ1-2, with D possibly TRBD1 on 6 matching bases. The CDR3 totals 17 residues. The ends were cut back, 1 base at V and 8 bases at J, with 23 bases in the middle. Germline lookup yields CDR1 LGHDT and CDR2 YNNKEL (reference sequence). The CDR3 DNA reads TGTGCCAGCAGCCAAGGGTACAGGGCGGCAGGCCCTCCCGGCTACACCTTC. It translates to CASSQGYRAAGPPGYTF.

The V gene is TRBV19, the J gene TRBJ2-7, with 8 bases aligning to TRBD2. The CDR3 consists of 12 residues. CDR1 is LNHDA, CDR2 SQIVND, per germline (reference sequence). Trimming cost V 10 bases and J 12 bases; bases outside gene matches: 14. CDR3 in amino acids: CATSPAGGRGYF. In nucleotides, the CDR3 is TGTGCCACTTCCCCGGCGGGGGGTCGTGGGTACTTC.

This sequence joins TRBV7-9 and TRBJ1-5; D is perhaps TRBD1 (6 bases). The germline V gene encodes CDR1 SEHNR and CDR2 FQNEAQ (reference sequence). This CDR3 contains 17 residues. V was clipped by 1 base and J by 2 bases, with 15 bases between them. CDR3 coding DNA: TGTGCCAGCAGCTTAGGGCAGGGGTTGGGGGGCAATCAGCCCCAGCATTTT. It is translated as CASSLGQGLGGNQPQHF.

This chain links TRBV19 with TRBJ2-2; TRBD1 aligns across 7 bases. The J segment lost 5 bases and the V segment lost 1 base, leaving 4 bases of the junction unmatched. The germline gives CDR1 LNHDA, CDR2 SQIVND (reference sequence). The CDR3 consists of 15 residues. The CDR3: CASSIATGSTGELFF. The CDR3 nucleotides read TGTGCCAGTAGTATAGCGACAGGGTCTACCGGGGAGCTGTTTTTT. The variable domain in full, with the rest retrieved from reference TRBV19 and TRBJ2-2, is DGGITQSPKYLFRKEGQNVTLSCEQNLNHDAMYWYRQDPGQGLRLIYYSQIVNDFQKGDIAEGYSVSREKKESFPLTVTSAQKNPTAFYLCASSIATGSTGELFFGEGSRLTVL.

The chain couples TRBV27 to TRBJ1-3; D gene unclear. The CDR3 has 14 amino acids. Germline V lookup: CDR1 MNHEY, CDR2 SMNVEV (reference sequence). The V end was cut by 2 bases, the J end by 3 bases, with 8 bases between. The CDR3 region has the DNA TGTGCCAGCAGTTTAGCCGGGGTTGGAAACACCATATATTTT. It codes for CASSLAGVGNTIYF.

The chain carries TRBV5-4 and TRBJ2-7; 7 bases map to TRBD2. Per the germline V gene, CDR1 is SGHNT and CDR2 is YYREEE (reference sequence). J lost 7 bases, V lost 5 bases, and 9 bases had no gene match. The CDR3 consists of 13 residues. CDR3 amino acids: CASSMHARGEQYF. CDR3 DNA sequence: TGTGCCAGCAGTATGCACGCGCGGGGGGAGCAGTACTTC. The whole variable domain, remainder taken from reference TRBV5-4 and TRBJ2-7, is ETGVTQSPTHLIKTRGQQVTLRCSSQSGHNTVSWYQQALGQGPQFIFQYYREEENGRGNFPPRFSGLQFPNYSSELNVNALELDDSALYLCASSMHARGEQYFGPGTRLTVT.

The chain links TRBV7-8 to TRBJ1-2, with a possible D match to TRBD1 (6 bases). Germline loops: CDR1 SGHVS, CDR2 FQNEAQ. The CDR3 extends over 13 amino acids. V was clipped by 0 bases and J by 4 bases, with 6 bases between them. The CDR3 protein is CASSLADSYGYTF. The CDR3 nucleotides read TGTGCCAGCAGCTTAGCGGACAGCTATGGCTACACCTTC.

This clone was recorded a few times. This chain joins TRBV7-9 and TRBJ1-3; tentatively, D is TRBD1 (6 bases). The V gene's germline CDR1 is SEHNR and CDR2 FQNEAQ (reference sequence). Trimming removed 2 bases at V and 6 bases at J, with 8 bases between. This CDR3 has 13 amino acids. The CDR3 is CASSLQGLNTIYF. For the CDR3, the DNA is TGTGCCAGCAGCTTACAGGGGTTAAACACCATATATTTT. Looking up the rest from reference TRBV7-9 and TRBJ1-3 gives the full variable domain: DTGVSQNPRHKITKRGQNVTFRCDPISEHNRLYWYRQTLGQGPEFLTYFQNEAQLEKSRLLSDRFSAERPKGSFSTLEIQRTEQGDSAMYLCASSLQGLNTIYFGEGSWLTVV.